The sample holds many counts of the clone carrying this T cell receptor (beta chain). TCRdb fed the RACE reads into MiXCR, producing one record per CDR3 protein. The table shows 300,000 to 400,000 distinct CDR3 sequences, with more than 4.5% occurring only once. Documented time point: pre-sensitization, week 0. Documented treatment: therapeutic diphenylcyclopropenone sensitization with weekly scalp DPC. These data come from a study of human T cells and chemical hapten exposure. V lost 6 bases, J lost 4 bases, and 16 bases lay in between. The CDR3 has 15 amino acids. Germline CDR1 reads MNHEY; CDR2 reads SVGAGI.

Sample: whole blood, taken in connection with sensitization to the hapten diphenylcyclopropenone (DPC). The TCR comes from a woman aged 45-60 years with alopecia areata. Some clones in this sample may be carry-over from other donors' samples. The chain has TRBV6-5 and TRBJ2-1; D is undetermined. The CDR3 bases are TGTGCCAGCAGCGCGACCCTGGCACCTTACAATGAGCAGTTCTTC. Protein sequence: CASSATLAPYNEQFF.